A single sample is the source of the 7 T cell receptor beta chains below, sequenced in a study of vaccination and CD4 T cells after COVID-19. Sample treatment: approximately nine-day PBMC culture with coronavirus spike peptide pools or control peptides (ViraFEST assay). The Oncomine TCR Beta short-read assay was what sequenced the DNA obtained from cultured CD4+ T cells. Via MiXCR, TCRdb re-called the PCR reads, giving one row per CDR3 protein. The sample consists of 15,000 to 20,000 distinct CDR3 sequences, more than 50% of them appearing once. The antigens these receptors bind are not known. Sequencing was done on a sample of CD4+ T cells from blood, cultured in vitro. The receptors come from a human donor who had recovered from COVID-19.

V usage is TRBV6-1 and J usage is TRBJ2-4; D gene ambiguous. The CDR3 covers 15 residues. The ends were cut back, 1 base at V and 8 bases at J, with 15 bases in the middle. Germline V gene lookup returns CDR1 MNHNS and CDR2 SASEGT. CDR3 sequence (DNA): TGTGCCAGCAGTGAAGGTGTCAGATATATGGACATTCAGTACTTC. It specifies CASSEGVRYMDIQYF.

This chain connects TRBV4-1 to TRBJ1-5; D not resolved. CDR1 and CDR2 from the germline V gene are MGHRA and YSYEKL. The CDR3 has 14 residues. V lost 0 bases and J lost 2, with 5 bases in between. The CDR3 reads CASSQELGNQPQHF. DNA of the CDR3: TGCGCCAGCAGCCAAGAGTTGGGCAATCAGCCCCAGCATTTT.

This clonotype showed up just a few times. The chain has TRBV7-3 and TRBJ2-5; 13 nucleotides line up with TRBD2. The CDR3 runs 15 residues. Losses at the gene ends were 2 bases for V and 3 bases for J; bases not matched to a gene: 0. In germline, CDR1 is SGHTA, CDR2 FQGTGA. CDR3 in DNA: TGTGCCAGCAGCTTAGGACTAGCGGGGGAAGAGACCCAGTACTTC. Translating gives CASSLGLAGEETQYF.

V and J are TRBV27 and TRBJ1-1, with 10 bases aligning to TRBD1. CDR1 is MNHEY, CDR2 SMNVEV, per germline (reference sequence). The length of the CDR3 is 15 residues. J gave up 4 bases and V 5 bases, and 7 bases lay outside the gene matches. The CDR3 DNA reads TGTGCCAGCAGTCGAACTCGGACAGGGGGCACTGAAGCTTTCTTT. It specifies CASSRTRTGGTEAFF.

The table lists this clonotype with a few counts. This chain uses TRBV10-1 with TRBJ2-5, with D perhaps being TRBD1 or TRBD2 (5 bases each). Germline V gene data show CDR1 as WNHNN and CDR2 as SYGVQD (reference sequence). This CDR3 is built from 17 residues. V lost 0 bases, J lost 6 bases, and 20 bases lay in between. CDR3 region: CASSESSAGIRGQTQYF. For the CDR3, the DNA is TGCGCCAGCAGTGAGTCGAGTGCGGGTATTCGGGGACAGACCCAGTACTTC.

This chain uses TRBV7-6 with TRBJ2-1; perhaps TRBD1 as D (5 bases). The assigned J gene may be wrong: the sequence end matches TRBJ2-7 better. In germline, CDR1 is SGHVS, CDR2 FNYEAQ. CDR3 length: 16 residues. DNA of the CDR3: TGTGCCAGCAGCTTAAGGGCGACAGAGACACTGGGAGAGCAGTACTTC. This encodes CASSLRATETLGEQYF.

The chain combines TRBV12-3 or TRBV12-4 with TRBJ2-1; 8 bases map to TRBD2. The V gene end was trimmed by 6 bases and the J gene end by 7 bases; junction bases not matched to a gene: 8. This CDR3 has 14 amino acids. The CDR3 nucleotides read TGTGCCAGCAGCCGAGGGGCTAGCGGGAATGAGCAGTTCTTC. As protein: CASSRGASGNEQFF.